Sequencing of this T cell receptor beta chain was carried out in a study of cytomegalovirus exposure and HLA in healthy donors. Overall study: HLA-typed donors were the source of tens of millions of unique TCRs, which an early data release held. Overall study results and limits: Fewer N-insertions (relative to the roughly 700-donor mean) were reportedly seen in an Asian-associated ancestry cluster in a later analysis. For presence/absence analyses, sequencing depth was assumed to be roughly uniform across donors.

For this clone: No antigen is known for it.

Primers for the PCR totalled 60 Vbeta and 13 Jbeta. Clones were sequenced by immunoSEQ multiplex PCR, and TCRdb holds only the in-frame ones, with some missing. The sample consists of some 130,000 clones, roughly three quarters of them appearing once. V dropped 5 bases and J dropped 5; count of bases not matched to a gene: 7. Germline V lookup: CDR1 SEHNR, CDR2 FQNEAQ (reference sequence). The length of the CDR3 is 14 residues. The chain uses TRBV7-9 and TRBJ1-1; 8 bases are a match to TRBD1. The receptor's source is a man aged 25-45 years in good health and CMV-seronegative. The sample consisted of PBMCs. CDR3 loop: CASSPGQGRTEAFF. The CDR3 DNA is TGTGCCAGCAGCCCCGGACAGGGACGGACTGAAGCTTTCTTT.